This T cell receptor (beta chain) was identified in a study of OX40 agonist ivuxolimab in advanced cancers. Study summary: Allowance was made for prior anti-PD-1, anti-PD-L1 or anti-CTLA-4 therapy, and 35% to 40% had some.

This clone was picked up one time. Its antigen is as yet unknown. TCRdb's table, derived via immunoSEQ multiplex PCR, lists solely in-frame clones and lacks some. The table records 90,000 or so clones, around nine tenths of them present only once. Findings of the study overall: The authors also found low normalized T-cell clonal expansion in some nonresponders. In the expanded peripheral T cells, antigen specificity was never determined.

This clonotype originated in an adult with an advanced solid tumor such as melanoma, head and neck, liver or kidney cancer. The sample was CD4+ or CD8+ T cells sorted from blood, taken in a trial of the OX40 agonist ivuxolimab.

The CDR3 spells CASSLDWAGEQFF. CDR3 coding DNA: TGTGCCAGCAGCTTAGATTGGGCAGGTGAGCAGTTCTTC. The rearrangement links TRBV7-6 to TRBJ2-1; no reliable D call. Germline CDR1 SGHVS, CDR2 FNYEAQ. The CDR3 contains 13 residues. Trimming removed 1 base from V and 9 bases from J, with 10 bases in between.